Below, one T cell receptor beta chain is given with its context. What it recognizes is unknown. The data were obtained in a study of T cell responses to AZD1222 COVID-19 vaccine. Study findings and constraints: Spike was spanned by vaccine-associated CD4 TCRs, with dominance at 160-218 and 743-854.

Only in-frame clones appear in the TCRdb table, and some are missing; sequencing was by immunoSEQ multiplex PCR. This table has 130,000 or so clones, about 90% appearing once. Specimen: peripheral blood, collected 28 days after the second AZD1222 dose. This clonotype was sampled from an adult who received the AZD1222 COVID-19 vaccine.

Here the CDR3 DNA reads TGCGCCAGCAGCTTTAACCTAGCGGGTCCCTCCTACGAGCAGTACTTC. This encodes CASSFNLAGPSYEQYF. This chain connects TRBV5-1 to TRBJ2-7; 8 positions agree with TRBD2. Germline V gene lookup returns CDR1 SGHRS and CDR2 YFSETQ. The V gene end was trimmed by 2 bases and the J gene end by 0 bases; junction bases not matched to a gene: 7. CDR3 size: 16 residues.